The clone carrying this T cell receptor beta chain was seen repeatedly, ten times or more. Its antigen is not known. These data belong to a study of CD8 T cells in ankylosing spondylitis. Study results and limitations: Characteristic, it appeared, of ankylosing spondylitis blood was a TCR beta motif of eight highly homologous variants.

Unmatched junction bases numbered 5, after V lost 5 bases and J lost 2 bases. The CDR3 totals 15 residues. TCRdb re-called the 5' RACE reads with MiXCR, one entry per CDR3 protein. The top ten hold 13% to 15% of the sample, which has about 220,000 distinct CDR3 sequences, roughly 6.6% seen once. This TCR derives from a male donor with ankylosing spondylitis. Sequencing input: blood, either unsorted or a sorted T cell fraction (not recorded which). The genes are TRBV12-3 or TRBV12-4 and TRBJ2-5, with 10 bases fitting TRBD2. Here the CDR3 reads CASSAEREGQETQYF. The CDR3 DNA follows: TGTGCCAGCAGTGCCGAGCGGGAGGGACAAGAGACCCAGTACTTC.